The 23 T cell receptor beta chains in this list originate from one sample, sequenced in a study of blood T cell repertoires in COVID-19. Data came from immunoSEQ multiplex PCR; TCRdb stores just in-frame clones and leaves some out. Of about 23,000 clones listed, approximately 86% are singletons. The specimen was peripheral blood. These receptor sequences come from a human donor with acute or convalescent COVID-19. The donor label of this sample is uncertain.

The V and J genes are TRBV5-6 and TRBJ1-1; D is unresolved. Trimming stripped 2 bases from V and 3 bases from J, with 14 bases between. This CDR3 comprises 15 residues. Per germline, CDR1 SGHDT and CDR2 YYEEEE. DNA of the CDR3: TGTGCCAGCAGCTTAACGCTTTTGCGGGACACTGAAGCTTTCTTT. Translation: CASSLTLLRDTEAFF.

This clone has a handful of counts. This rearrangement joins TRBV7-8 to TRBJ1-3; TRBD1 might be the D (5 bases). Per germline, CDR1 SGHVS and CDR2 FQNEAQ. The CDR3 has 14 amino acids. The germline V and J ends were trimmed by 5 bases and 2 bases, with 10 bases remaining between them. This CDR3 reads CASSLGTAGNTIYF. CDR3 sequence (DNA): TGTGCCAGCAGCCTGGGGACTGCTGGAAACACCATATATTTT.

The chain is built from TRBV25-1 and TRBJ1-2; a possible D gene is TRBD1 (6 bases). Trimming left V 7 bases short and J 0 bases short, with 15 bases between. CDR1 MGHDK and CDR2 SYGVNS come from the germline V gene. This CDR3 contains 15 residues. The CDR3 sequence is CASKGQPEANYGYTF. The CDR3 DNA sequence: TGTGCCAGCAAAGGACAGCCGGAAGCTAACTATGGCTACACCTTC.

The chain joins TRBV19 to TRBJ1-2; maybe TRBD1 (5 bases). The CDR3 length is 16 residues. Germline V CDR1 and CDR2: LNHDA, SQIVND (reference sequence). Trimming stripped 10 bases from V and 1 base from J, with 22 bases between. The CDR3 loop reads CATHGGNPIFNYGYTF. The CDR3 DNA is TGTGCCACCCACGGGGGAAACCCGATTTTTAACTATGGCTACACCTTC. Full variable domain (rest looked up from reference TRBV19 and TRBJ1-2): DGGITQSPKYLFRKEGQNVTLSCEQNLNHDAMYWYRQDPGQGLRLIYYSQIVNDFQKGDIAEGYSVSREKKESFPLTVTSAQKNPTAFYLCATHGGNPIFNYGYTFGSGTRLTVV.

This chain uses TRBV7-2 with TRBJ2-5; D may be TRBD1 (6 bases). Trimming cost V 2 bases and J 2 bases, with 9 bases left between them. Germline-derived CDR1 and CDR2 are SGHTA and FQGNSA. The CDR3 spans 14 residues. This CDR3 reads CASSLHGQQETQYF. The CDR3 DNA sequence: TGTGCCAGCAGCTTACATGGACAGCAAGAGACCCAGTACTTC.

This clone was seen once. The gene calls are TRBV3-1 (or the pseudogene TRBV3-2) and TRBJ2-1, with 11 bases aligning to TRBD2. The V segment lost 0 bases and the J segment 6 bases; nucleotides outside the gene matches: 7. The CDR3 length is 17 residues. The germline gives CDR1 LGHDT, CDR2 YNNKEL (reference sequence). The CDR3 here is CASSQDRASGGPNEQFF. The CDR3, as DNA: TGTGCCAGCAGCCAAGATCGGGCTAGCGGGGGGCCCAATGAGCAGTTCTTC.

This rearrangement joins TRBV11-2 to TRBJ2-5; 8 bases map to TRBD1. Per the germline V gene, CDR1 is SGHAT and CDR2 is FQNNGV. Trimming removed 3 bases from V and 5 bases from J; junction bases left unmatched: 5. The CDR3 sequence is 14 residues long. For the CDR3, the DNA is TGTGCCAGCAGCTTTTCAGGGGGCGCGGAGACCCAGTACTTC. Translation: CASSFSGGAETQYF.

CDR3 bases: TGTGCCAGCTCACCCGAGACAGAGACTAATGAAAAACTGTTTTTT. Protein product: CASSPETETNEKLFF. The V gene is TRBV18, the J gene TRBJ1-4, with a possible D match to TRBD1 (5 bases). The CDR3 length is 15 residues. With 3 bases removed from V and 2 bases from J, the gap between germline ends came to 10 bases. Germline loops: CDR1 KGHSH, CDR2 LQKENI.

This chain joins TRBV19 and TRBJ1-2, with D possibly being TRBD1 (5 bases). The length of the CDR3 is 13 residues. The germline CDR1 and CDR2 sequences are LNHDA and SQIVND (reference sequence). V was clipped by 6 bases and J by 4 bases, with 12 bases between them. CDR3 nucleotide sequence: TGTGCCAGTAGCGGGGGGATCGCCTATGGCTACACCTTC. Amino acids: CASSGGIAYGYTF.

The rearrangement uses TRBV19 and TRBJ2-1; D might be TRBD2 (5 bases). Germline V gene sequence: CDR1 LNHDA, CDR2 SQIVND (reference sequence). Trimming left V 3 bases short and J 5 bases short, with 20 bases between. The CDR3 has 17 residues. For the CDR3, the DNA is TGTGCCAGTAGTATCCTTCGGGGTAGCGAAAGAAACAATGAGCAGTTCTTC. It translates to CASSILRGSERNNEQFF.

The chain employs TRBV18 and TRBJ2-3; D perhaps matches TRBD2 (5 bases). Looked up from germline, CDR1 is KGHSH and CDR2 is LQKENI. The CDR3 sequence is 15 residues long. V was clipped by 1 base and J by 0 bases, with 8 bases between them. Here the CDR3 DNA reads TGTGCCAGCTCACCACGAGGGTCTAGCACAGATACGCAGTATTTT. Its protein product is CASSPRGSSTDTQYF.

The chain recombines TRBV5-4 with TRBJ2-2; TRBD2 matches at 11 bases. This CDR3 contains 16 residues. J gave up 7 bases and V 0 bases, and 5 bases lay outside the gene matches. The germline V gene has CDR1 SGHNT and CDR2 YYREEE (reference sequence). The DNA of the CDR3 is TGTGCCAGCAGCTTGGGTAGCGGGGGGGCCGGCGGGGAGCTGTTTTTT. This sequence encodes CASSLGSGGAGGELFF. The full variable domain, in which reference TRBV5-4 and TRBJ2-2 provide the parts outside the CDR3, is ETGVTQSPTHLIKTRGQQVTLRCSSQSGHNTVSWYQQALGQGPQFIFQYYREEENGRGNFPPRFSGLQFPNYSSELNVNALELDDSALYLCASSLGSGGAGGELFFGEGSRLTVL.

The chain is built from TRBV25-1 and TRBJ1-6; D is unresolved. The length of the CDR3 is 12 residues. The germline gives CDR1 MGHDK, CDR2 SYGVNS. The germline V and J ends were trimmed by 2 bases and 9 bases, with 5 bases remaining between them. The CDR3 nucleotides read TGTGCCAGCAGTGAACCATTTTCACCCCTCCACTTT. This gives the protein CASSEPFSPLHF.

The rearrangement joins TRBV5-4 to TRBJ2-7; the D gene is possibly TRBD2 (7 bases). Germline-derived CDR1 and CDR2 are SGHNT and YYREEE (reference sequence). With 0 bases removed from V and 7 bases from J, the gap between germline ends came to 14 bases. This CDR3 contains 14 residues. The CDR3 protein is CASSLAAGAGEQYF. The CDR3 bases are TGTGCCAGCAGCTTGGCCGCGGGGGCAGGTGAGCAGTACTTC.

The chain uses TRBV12-3 or TRBV12-4 and TRBJ1-1, with D uncertain. The CDR3 consists of 13 residues. The germline V and J ends were trimmed by 3 bases and 2 bases, with 7 bases remaining between them. The CDR3 DNA reads as TGTGCCAGCAGTTTGAGAGTTAACACTGAAGCTTTCTTT. Protein: CASSLRVNTEAFF.

The V gene is TRBV7-2, the J gene TRBJ2-7; no clear D gene. The CDR3 sequence is 13 residues long. The V gene lost 1 base and the J gene lost 3 bases, with 7 bases spanning the gap. CDR1 SGHTA and CDR2 FQGNSA come from the germline V gene. The CDR3 sequence is CASSLEQFYEQYF. The CDR3 DNA follows: TGTGCCAGCAGCTTAGAACAGTTCTACGAGCAGTACTTC.

The chain is built from TRBV19 and TRBJ2-5, with D possibly being TRBD2 (5 bases). CDR3 length equals 11 residues. The ends were cut back, 4 bases at V and 5 bases at J, with 5 bases in the middle. CDR1 is LNHDA, CDR2 SQIVND, per germline (reference sequence). CDR3 amino acids: CASSRGETQYF. Here the CDR3 DNA reads TGTGCCAGTAGTAGAGGGGAGACCCAGTACTTC.

This chain uses TRBV6-6 with TRBJ1-2; D is possibly TRBD1 (5 bases). V lost 6 bases, J lost 5 bases, and 19 bases lay in between. This CDR3 contains 15 residues. Germline CDR1 MNHNY, CDR2 SVGAGI (reference sequence). CDR3 in DNA: TGTGCCAGCAGCACCACGGATAGAACAGGATATGGCTACACCTTC. It codes for CASSTTDRTGYGYTF.

The chain uses TRBV30 and TRBJ1-6; D remains unclear. V was trimmed by 0 bases and J by 9 bases, leaving 18 bases between them. From germline, CDR1 is GTSNPN and CDR2 SVGIG (reference sequence). The CDR3 totals 16 residues. The DNA of the CDR3 is TGTGCCTGGAGTGTCGGAGGCTTAGGTTTGGCTTCACCCCTCCACTTT. This sequence encodes CAWSVGGLGLASPLHF. Full variable domain (outside the CDR3, taken from reference TRBV30 and TRBJ1-6): SQTIHQWPATLVQPVGSPLSLECTVEGTSNPNLYWYRQAAGRGLQLLFYSVGIGQISSEVPQNLSASRPQDRQFILSSKKLLLSDSGFYLCAWSVGGLGLASPLHFGNGTRLTVT.

The genes are TRBV5-6 and TRBJ1-2; maybe TRBD1 (6 bases). The ends were cut back, 3 bases at V and 2 bases at J, with 8 bases in the middle. CDR1 and CDR2 (germline): SGHDT, YYEEEE. The CDR3 totals 13 residues. Here the CDR3 reads CASSYGQNYGYTF. CDR3 nucleotide sequence: TGTGCCAGCAGCTACGGACAGAACTATGGCTACACCTTC.

The chain links TRBV30 to TRBJ2-1; 7 bases are shared with TRBD2. J was trimmed by 4 bases and V by 0 bases; bases with no gene match: 6. This CDR3 has 15 residues. Per the germline V gene, CDR1 is GTSNPN and CDR2 is SVGIG (reference sequence). CDR3 amino acids: CAWSVSSGIYNEQFF. The CDR3 bases are TGTGCCTGGAGTGTTTCGAGCGGGATATACAATGAGCAGTTCTTC.

The J gene is TRBJ1-6, the V gene TRBV14, with D tentatively TRBD1 (5 bases). The ends were cut back, 4 bases at V and 7 bases at J, with 11 bases in the middle. The CDR3 is made up of 14 amino acids. Germline V gene lookup returns CDR1 SGHDN and CDR2 FVKESK. CDR3 protein: CASSPDRLNSPLHF. CDR3 DNA sequence: TGTGCCAGCAGCCCAGACAGACTCAATTCACCCCTCCACTTT.

In its sample, this clone was seen once. The rearrangement uses TRBV5-4 and TRBJ2-7; 9 nucleotides line up with TRBD1. The trim removed 0 bases at V and 4 bases at J, leaving 5 bases unmatched. Looked up from germline, CDR1 is SGHNT and CDR2 is YYREEE (reference sequence). The CDR3 extends over 15 amino acids. As DNA, the CDR3 is TGTGCCAGCAGCTTGGTAGGGACAGGGCCATACGAGCAGTACTTC. It specifies CASSLVGTGPYEQYF.